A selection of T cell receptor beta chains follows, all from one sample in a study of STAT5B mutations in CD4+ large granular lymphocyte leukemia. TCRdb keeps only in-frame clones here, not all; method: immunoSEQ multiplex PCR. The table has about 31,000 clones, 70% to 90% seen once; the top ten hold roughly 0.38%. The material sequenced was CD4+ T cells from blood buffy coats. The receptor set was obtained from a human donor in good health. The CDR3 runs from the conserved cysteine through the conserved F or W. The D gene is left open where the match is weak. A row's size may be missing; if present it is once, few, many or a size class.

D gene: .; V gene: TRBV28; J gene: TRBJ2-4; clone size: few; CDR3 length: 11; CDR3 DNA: TGTGCCAGCAGTTCTTACAACATTCAGTACTTC; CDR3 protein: CASSSYNIQYF
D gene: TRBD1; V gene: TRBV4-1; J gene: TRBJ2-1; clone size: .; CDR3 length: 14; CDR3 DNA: TGCGCCAGCAGCCGTGGACAGGGATACAATGAGCAGTTCTTC; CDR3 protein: CASSRGQGYNEQFF
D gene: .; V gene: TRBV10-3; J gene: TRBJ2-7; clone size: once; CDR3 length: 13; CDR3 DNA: TGTGCCATCGCCACAGGGAGCTCCTACGAGCAGTACTTC; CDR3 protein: CAIATGSSYEQYF
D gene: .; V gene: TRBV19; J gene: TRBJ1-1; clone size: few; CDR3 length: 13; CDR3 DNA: TGTGCCAGTAGTGCCAGCATGAACACTGAAGCTTTCTTT; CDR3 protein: CASSASMNTEAFF
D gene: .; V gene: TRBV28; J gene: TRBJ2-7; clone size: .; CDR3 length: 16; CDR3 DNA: TGTGCCAGCAGTCTACCCCTCGGACAGACCTCCTACGAGCAGTACTTC; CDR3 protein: CASSLPLGQTSYEQYF
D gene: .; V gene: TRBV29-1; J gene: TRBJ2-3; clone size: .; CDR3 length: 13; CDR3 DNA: TGCAGCGTTGAAGATGGGGGCACAGATACGCAGTATTTT; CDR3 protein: CSVEDGGTDTQYF
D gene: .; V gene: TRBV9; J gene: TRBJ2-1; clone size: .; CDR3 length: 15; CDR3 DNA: TGTGCCAGCAGCGTAGACGGGGGCTCCTACAATGAGCAGTTCTTC; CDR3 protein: CASSVDGGSYNEQFF
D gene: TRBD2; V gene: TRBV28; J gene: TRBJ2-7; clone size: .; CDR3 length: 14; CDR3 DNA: TGTGCCAGCGGGGGACTAACGGATTTCGACGAGCAGTACTTC; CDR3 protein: CASGGLTDFDEQYF
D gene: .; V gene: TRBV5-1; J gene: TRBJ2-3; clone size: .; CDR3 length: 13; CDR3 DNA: TGCGCCAGCAGCGACCAGGGCACAGATACGCAGTATTTT; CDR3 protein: CASSDQGTDTQYF
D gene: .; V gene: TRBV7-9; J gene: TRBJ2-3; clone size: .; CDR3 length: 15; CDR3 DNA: TGTGCCAGCAGCTTATTGCCAGGGAGCACAGATACGCAGTATTTT; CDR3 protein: CASSLLPGSTDTQYF
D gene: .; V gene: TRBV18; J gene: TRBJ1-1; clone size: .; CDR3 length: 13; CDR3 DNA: TGTGCCAGCTCACCAAGGGGCCAGGGCGAAGCTTTCTTT; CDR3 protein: CASSPRGQGEAFF
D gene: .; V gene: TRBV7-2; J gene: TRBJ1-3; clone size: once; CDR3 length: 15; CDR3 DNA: TGTGCCAGCAGCTTAGACAGGGTTGTTGGAAACACCATATATTTT; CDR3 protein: CASSLDRVVGNTIYF
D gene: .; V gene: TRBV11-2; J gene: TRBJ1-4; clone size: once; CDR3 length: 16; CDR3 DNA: TGTGCCAGCAGCTTAAGGCCAGTCGGATCTAATGAAAAACTGTTTTTT; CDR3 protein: CASSLRPVGSNEKLFF
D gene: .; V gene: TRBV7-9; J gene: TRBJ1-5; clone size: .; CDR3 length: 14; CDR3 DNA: TGTGCCAGCAGCTTCCCGGGCACGGATCAGCCCCAGCATTTT; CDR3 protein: CASSFPGTDQPQHF
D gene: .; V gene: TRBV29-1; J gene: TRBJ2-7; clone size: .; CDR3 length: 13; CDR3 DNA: TGCAGCGTTGTGGTAGGGACCACCTACGAGCAGTACTTC; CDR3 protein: CSVVVGTTYEQYF
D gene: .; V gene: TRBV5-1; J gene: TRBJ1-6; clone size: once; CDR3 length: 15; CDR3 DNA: TGCGCCAGCAGCTTAACCCAGGGAAATAATTCACCCCTCCACTTT; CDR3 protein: CASSLTQGNNSPLHF
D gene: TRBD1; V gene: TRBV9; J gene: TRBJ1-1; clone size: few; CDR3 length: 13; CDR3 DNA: TGTGCCAGCAGCCCTGGACAGGACACTGAAGCTTTCTTT; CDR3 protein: CASSPGQDTEAFF
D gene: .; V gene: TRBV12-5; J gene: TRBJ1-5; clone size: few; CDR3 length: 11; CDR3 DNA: TGTGCTAGTGGTCTAAATCAGCCCCAGCATTTT; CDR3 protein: CASGLNQPQHF
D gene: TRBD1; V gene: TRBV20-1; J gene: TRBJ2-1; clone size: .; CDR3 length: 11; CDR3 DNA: TGCGGGGGACAGGGGGCGAATGAGCAGTTCTTC; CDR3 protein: CGGQGANEQFF
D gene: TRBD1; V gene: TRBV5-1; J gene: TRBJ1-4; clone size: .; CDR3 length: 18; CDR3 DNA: TGCGCCAGCAGCTTCCGACCGGGGACGGGACAGACCATTGAAAAACTGTTTTTT; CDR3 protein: CASSFRPGTGQTIEKLFF
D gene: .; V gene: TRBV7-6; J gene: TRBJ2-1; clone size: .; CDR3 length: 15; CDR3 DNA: TGTGCCAGCAGCTTAGACGGGAGCTCCTACAATGAGCAGTTCTTC; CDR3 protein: CASSLDGSSYNEQFF
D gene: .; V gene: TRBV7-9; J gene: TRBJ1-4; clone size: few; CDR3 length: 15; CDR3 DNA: TGTGCCAGCAGCTTAGCGCAGTGGGCTAATGAAAAACTGTTTTTT; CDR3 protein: CASSLAQWANEKLFF
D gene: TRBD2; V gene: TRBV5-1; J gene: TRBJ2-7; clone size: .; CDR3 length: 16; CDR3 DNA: TGCGCCAGCAGCTCCCTGGGGAGGGGAGGAGCGTACGAGCAGTACTTC; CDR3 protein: CASSSLGRGGAYEQYF
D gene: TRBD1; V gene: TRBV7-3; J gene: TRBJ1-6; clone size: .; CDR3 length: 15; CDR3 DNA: TGTGCCAGCAGCTTAACGCAGGGGGCAAATTCACCCCTCCACTTT; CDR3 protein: CASSLTQGANSPLHF
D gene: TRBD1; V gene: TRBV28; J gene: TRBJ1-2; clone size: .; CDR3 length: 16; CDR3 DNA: TGTGCCAGCAGTTCGACCCGGGACAGGGGTGCCTATGGCTACACCTTC; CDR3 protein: CASSSTRDRGAYGYTF
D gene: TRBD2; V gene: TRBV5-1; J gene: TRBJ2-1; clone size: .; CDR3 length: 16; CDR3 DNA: TGCGCCAGCAGCTCCTTAAGCGGGGCTAACTACAATGAGCAGTTCTTC; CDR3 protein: CASSSLSGANYNEQFF
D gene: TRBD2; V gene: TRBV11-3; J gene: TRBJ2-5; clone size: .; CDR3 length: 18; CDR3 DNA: TGTGCCAGCAGCCTGGGACTAGCGATCTATTCTGGCGGGGAGACCCAGTACTTC; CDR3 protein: CASSLGLAIYSGGETQYF
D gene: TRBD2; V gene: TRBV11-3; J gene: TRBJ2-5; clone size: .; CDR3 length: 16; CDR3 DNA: TGTGCCAGCAGCCACGGACTAGCGGGAGGCTCGGAGACCCAGTACTTC; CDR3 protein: CASSHGLAGGSETQYF
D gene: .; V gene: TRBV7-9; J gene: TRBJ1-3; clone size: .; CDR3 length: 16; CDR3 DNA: TGTGCCAGCAGCTTTGTTCCGGGGAGCTCTGGAAACACCATATATTTT; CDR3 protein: CASSFVPGSSGNTIYF
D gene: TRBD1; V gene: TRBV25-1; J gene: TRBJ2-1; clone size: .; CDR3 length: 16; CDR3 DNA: TGTGCCAGCAGTGAATCCGGGACAGGGATATACAATGAGCAGTTCTTC; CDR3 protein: CASSESGTGIYNEQFF
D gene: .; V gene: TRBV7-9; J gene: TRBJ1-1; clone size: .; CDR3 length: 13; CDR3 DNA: TGTGCCAGCAGCTTTAGGGCGGGCACTGAAGCTTTCTTT; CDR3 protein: CASSFRAGTEAFF
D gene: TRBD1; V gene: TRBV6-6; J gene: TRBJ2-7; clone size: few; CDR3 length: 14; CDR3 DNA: TGTGCCAGCAGTTACGGGACAGGGGCCTACGAGCAGTACTTC; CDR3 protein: CASSYGTGAYEQYF
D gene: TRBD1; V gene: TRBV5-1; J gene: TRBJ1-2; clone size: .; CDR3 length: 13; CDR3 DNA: TGCGCCAGCAGCCCGGACAGGGATCATGGCTACACCTTC; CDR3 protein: CASSPDRDHGYTF
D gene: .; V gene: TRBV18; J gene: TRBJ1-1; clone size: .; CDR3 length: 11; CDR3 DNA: TGTGCCAGCTTGGATAACACTGAAGCTTTCTTT; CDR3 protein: CASLDNTEAFF
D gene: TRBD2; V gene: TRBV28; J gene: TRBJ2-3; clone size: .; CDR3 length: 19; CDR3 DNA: TGTGCCAGCAGTTACCTCACTAGCGGAAGTATCGCCCACACAGATACGCAGTATTTT; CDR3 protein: CASSYLTSGSIAHTDTQYF
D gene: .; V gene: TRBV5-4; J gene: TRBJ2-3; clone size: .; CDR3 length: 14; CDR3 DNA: TGTGCCAGCAGCCGGGCGGCTAGCACAGATACGCAGTATTTT; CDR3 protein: CASSRAASTDTQYF
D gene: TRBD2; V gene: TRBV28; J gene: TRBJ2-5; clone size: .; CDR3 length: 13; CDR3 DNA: TGTGCCAGCAGTTTGGGACTAGCTCGGGCCCAGTACTTC; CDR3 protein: CASSLGLARAQYF
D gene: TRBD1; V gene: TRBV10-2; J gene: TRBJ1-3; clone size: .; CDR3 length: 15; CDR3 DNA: TGCGCCAGCAGTGAGCCAGGGGGCTCTGGAAACACCATATATTTT; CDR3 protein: CASSEPGGSGNTIYF
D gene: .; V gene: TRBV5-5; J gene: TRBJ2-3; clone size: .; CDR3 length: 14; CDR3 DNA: TGTGCCAGCAGCTTGGACAGGGCCACAGATACGCAGTATTTT; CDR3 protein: CASSLDRATDTQYF
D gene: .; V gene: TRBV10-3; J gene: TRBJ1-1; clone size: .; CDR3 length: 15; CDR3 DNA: TGTGCCATCAGTGACACCCAACAAGTGAACACTGAAGCTTTCTTT; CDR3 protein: CAISDTQQVNTEAFF
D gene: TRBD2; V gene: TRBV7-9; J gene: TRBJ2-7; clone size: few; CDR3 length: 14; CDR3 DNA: TGTGCCAGCATCCCGACTAGCGGCTCCTACGAGCAGTACTTC; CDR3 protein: CASIPTSGSYEQYF
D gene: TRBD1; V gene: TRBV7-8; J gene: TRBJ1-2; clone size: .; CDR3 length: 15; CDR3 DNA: TGTGCCAGCAGCTCCGACAGGGGGTTTAAGTATGGCTACACCTTC; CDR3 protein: CASSSDRGFKYGYTF
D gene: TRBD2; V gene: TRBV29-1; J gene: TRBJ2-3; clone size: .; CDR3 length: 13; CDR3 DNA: TGCAGCACCAGCGGGAGGGTCACAGATACGCAGTATTTT; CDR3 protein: CSTSGRVTDTQYF